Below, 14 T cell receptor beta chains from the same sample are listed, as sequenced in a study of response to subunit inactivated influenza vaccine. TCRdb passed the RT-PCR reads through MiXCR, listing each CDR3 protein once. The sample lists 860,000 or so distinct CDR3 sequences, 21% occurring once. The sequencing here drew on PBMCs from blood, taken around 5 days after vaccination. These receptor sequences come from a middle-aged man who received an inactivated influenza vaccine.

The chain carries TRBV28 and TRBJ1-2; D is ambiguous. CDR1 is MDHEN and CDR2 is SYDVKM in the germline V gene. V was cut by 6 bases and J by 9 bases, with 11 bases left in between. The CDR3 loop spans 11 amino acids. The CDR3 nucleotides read TGTGCCAGCAGAGCGGATCTCAGCTACACCTTC. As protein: CASRADLSYTF.

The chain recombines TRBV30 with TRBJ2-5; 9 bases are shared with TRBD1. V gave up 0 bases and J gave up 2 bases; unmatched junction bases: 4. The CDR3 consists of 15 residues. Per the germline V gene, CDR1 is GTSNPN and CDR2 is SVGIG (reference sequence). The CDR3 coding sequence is TGTGCCTGGAGTGTACTCGGACAGGGGCAAGAGACCCAGTACTTC. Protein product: CAWSVLGQGQETQYF.

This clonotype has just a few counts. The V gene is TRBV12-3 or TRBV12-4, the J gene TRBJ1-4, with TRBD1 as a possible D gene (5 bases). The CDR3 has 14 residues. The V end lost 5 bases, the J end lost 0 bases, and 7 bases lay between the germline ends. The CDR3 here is CASSGTATNEKLFF. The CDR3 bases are TGTGCCAGCAGTGGGACCGCAACTAATGAAAAACTGTTTTTT.

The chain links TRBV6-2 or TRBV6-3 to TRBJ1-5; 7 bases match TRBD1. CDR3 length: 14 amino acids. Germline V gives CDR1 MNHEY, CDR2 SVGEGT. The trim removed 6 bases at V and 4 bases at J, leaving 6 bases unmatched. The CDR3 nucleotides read TGTGCCAGCAGATCCGGGACAGCTAATCAGCCCCAGCATTTT. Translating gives CASRSGTANQPQHF.

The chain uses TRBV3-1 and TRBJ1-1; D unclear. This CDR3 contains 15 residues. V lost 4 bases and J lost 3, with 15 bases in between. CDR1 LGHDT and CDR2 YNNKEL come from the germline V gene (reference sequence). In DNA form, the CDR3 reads TGTGCCAGCAGCCTATCGAGCGGGCACTACACTGAAGCTTTCTTT. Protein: CASSLSSGHYTEAFF. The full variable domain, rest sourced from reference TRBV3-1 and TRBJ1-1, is DTAVSQTPKYLVTQMGNDKSIKCEQNLGHDTMYWYKQDSKKFLKIMFSYNNKELIINETVPNRFSPKSPDKAHLNLHINSLELGDSAVYFCASSLSSGHYTEAFFGQGTRLTVV.

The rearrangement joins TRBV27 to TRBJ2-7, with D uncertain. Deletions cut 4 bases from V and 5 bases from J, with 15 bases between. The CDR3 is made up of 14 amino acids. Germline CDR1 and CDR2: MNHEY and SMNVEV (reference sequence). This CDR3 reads CASSSTPFDHEQYF. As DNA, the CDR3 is TGTGCCAGCAGTTCCACTCCCTTTGACCACGAGCAGTACTTC.

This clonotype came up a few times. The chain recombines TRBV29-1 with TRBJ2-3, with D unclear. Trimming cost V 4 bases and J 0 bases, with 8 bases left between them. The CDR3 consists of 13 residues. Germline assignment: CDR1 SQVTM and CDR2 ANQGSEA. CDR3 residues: CSVAGRSTDTQYF. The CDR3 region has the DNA TGCAGCGTTGCAGGTCGGAGCACAGATACGCAGTATTTT.

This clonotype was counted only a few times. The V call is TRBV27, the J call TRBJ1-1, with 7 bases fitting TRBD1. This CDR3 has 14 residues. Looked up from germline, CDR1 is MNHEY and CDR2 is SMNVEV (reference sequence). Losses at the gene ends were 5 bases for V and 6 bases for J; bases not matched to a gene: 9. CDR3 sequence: CASSPHTGVSEAFF. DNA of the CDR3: TGTGCCAGCAGTCCCCACACAGGGGTCTCTGAAGCTTTCTTT.

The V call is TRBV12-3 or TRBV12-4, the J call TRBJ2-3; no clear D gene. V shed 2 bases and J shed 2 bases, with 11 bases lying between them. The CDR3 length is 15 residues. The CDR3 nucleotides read TGTGCCAGCAGTTTAAGAGGCAGCTACACAGATACGCAGTATTTT. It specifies CASSLRGSYTDTQYF.

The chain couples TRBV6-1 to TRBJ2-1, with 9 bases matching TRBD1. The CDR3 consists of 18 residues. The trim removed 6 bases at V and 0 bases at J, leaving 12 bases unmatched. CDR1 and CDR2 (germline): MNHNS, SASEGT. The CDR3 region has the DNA TGTGCCAGCAGGCGACACAAAGGGACAGGGAGCTCCTACAATGAGCAGTTCTTC. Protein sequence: CASRRHKGTGSSYNEQFF.

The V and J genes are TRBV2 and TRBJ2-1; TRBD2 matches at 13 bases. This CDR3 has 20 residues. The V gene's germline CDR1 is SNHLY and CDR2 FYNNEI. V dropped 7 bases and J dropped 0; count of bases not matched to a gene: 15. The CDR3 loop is CASMGPGLAGKGFSYNEQFF. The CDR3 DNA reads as TGTGCCAGCATGGGCCCGGGACTAGCGGGAAAAGGGTTCTCCTACAATGAGCAGTTCTTC.

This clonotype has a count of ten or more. The chain's CDR3 is CASSPGQGIFSDTGELFF. CDR3 nucleotides: TGTGCCAGCAGTCCGGGACAGGGAATATTTTCGGACACCGGGGAGCTGTTTTTT. The V call is TRBV12-3 or TRBV12-4, the J call TRBJ2-2; 9 positions match TRBD1. V was clipped by 5 bases and J by 3 bases; unmatched bases: 13. This CDR3 has 18 residues.

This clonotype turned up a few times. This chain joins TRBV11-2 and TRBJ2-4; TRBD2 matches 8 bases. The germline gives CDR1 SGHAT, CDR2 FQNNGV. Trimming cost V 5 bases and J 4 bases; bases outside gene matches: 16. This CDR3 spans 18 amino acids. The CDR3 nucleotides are TGTGCCAGCAGCATCCCGATGCGGGGGGCGAGTCGGAAAAACATTCAGTACTTC. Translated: CASSIPMRGASRKNIQYF.

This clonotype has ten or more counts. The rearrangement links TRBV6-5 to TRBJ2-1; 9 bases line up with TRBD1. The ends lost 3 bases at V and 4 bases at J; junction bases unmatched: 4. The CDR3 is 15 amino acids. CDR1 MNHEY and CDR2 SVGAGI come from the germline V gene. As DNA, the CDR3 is TGTGCCAGCAGTTATAGGACAGGGGCGTACAATGAGCAGTTCTTC. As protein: CASSYRTGAYNEQFF.